The clone carrying this TCR beta chain was picked up a small number of times. As yet, its antigen is unknown. TCRdb reprocessed the 5' RACE reads via MiXCR and lists one record per CDR3 protein. The sample lists about 520,000 distinct CDR3 sequences; 22% were seen once. The data were taken from a study of identical twins. Overall study findings and caveats: Beta clonotypes that were abundant in cord blood contained fewer insertions, a pattern absent from memory repertoires.

Unmatched junction bases numbered 12, after V lost 2 bases and J lost 9 bases. This CDR3 is built from 16 residues. CDR1 SGHTA and CDR2 FQGNSA come from the germline V gene. The same sample was also used in a study of T cells expressing NK-cell markers. Per that study: Underlying the TCR beta repertoires were sorted CD3+CD56+NKG2C+, CD3+CD56+NKG2C- and CD3+CD56-NKG2C+ T cells. About 1.0-7.5% of CD8+ T cells in about six donors belonged to dominant NKG2C+ clonotypes. Whether expanded NKG2C+ T cell clones were HCMV specific stayed uncertain.

The sequenced sample consisted of CD4+ T cells sorted from blood. This chain joins TRBV7-2 and TRBJ2-1, with TRBD2 matching over 8 bases. The receptor was derived from a woman in her late teens or twenties in good health. The CDR3 protein is CASSLRAPSGSSEQFF. Written as DNA, the CDR3 is TGTGCCAGCAGCTTAAGAGCCCCAAGCGGGAGCAGTGAGCAGTTCTTC.